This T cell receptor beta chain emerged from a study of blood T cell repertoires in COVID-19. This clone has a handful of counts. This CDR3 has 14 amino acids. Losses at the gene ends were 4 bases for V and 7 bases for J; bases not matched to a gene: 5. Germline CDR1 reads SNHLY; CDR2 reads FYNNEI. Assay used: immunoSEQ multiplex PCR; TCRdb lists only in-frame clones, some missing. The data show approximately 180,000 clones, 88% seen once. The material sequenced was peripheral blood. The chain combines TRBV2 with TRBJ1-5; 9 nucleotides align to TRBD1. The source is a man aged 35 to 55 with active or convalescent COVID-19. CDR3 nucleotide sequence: TGTGCCAGCAGTGGGACAGGGGCGAGGCAGCCCCAGCATTTT. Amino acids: CASSGTGARQPQHF.